This T cell receptor beta chain originates from a study of OX40 agonist ivuxolimab in advanced cancers. Study-level findings and limits: It was not determined which antigens were specifically recognized by the peripheral T cells that had undergone clonal expansion.

Data came from immunoSEQ multiplex PCR; TCRdb stores just in-frame clones and leaves some out. The sample comprises fewer than 75,000 clones, roughly 89% of which are singletons, and under 3.5% rests with the top ten. Trimming removed 1 base from V and 2 bases from J, with 9 bases in between. The length of the CDR3 is 15 residues. CDR1 is SNHLY, CDR2 FYNNEI, per germline. Comments on this clone: What it binds is not known.

Blood was sampled at baseline, cycle 4 day 1, and cycle 7 day 1. The source of this sequence is an adult with an advanced solid tumor such as melanoma, head and neck, liver or kidney cancer. Sequences were derived from CD4+ or CD8+ T cells sorted from blood, sampled in a trial of the OX40 agonist ivuxolimab. This sequence joins TRBV2 and TRBJ2-1; no clear D gene. CDR3 in DNA: TGTGCCAGCAGTGAAGGGGTAATCGCCTACAATGAGCAGTTCTTC. Residues: CASSEGVIAYNEQFF.